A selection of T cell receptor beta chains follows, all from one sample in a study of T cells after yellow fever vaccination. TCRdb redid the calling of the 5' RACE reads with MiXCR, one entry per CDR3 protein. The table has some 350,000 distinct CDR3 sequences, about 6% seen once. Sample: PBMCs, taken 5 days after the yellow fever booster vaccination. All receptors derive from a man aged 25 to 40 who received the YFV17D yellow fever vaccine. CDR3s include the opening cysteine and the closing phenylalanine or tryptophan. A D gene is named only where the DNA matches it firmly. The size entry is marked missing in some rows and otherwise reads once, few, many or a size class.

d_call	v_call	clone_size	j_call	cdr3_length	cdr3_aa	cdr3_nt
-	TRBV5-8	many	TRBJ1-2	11	CASSLEISYTF	TGTGCCAGCAGCTTGGAGATTAGCTACACCTTC
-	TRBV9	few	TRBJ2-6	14	CASSVASGANVLTF	TGTGCCAGCAGCGTAGCATCTGGGGCCAACGTCCTGACTTTC
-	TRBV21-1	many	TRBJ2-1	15	CASSKATGTYNEQFF	TGTGCCAGCAGCAAAGCCACGGGGACCTACAATGAGCAGTTCTTC
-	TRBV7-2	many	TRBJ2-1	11	CASSRRIEQFF	TGTGCCAGCAGCAGACGGATTGAGCAGTTCTTC
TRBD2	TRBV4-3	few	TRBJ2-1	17	CASSQGAAGGSYNEQFF	TGCGCCAGCAGCCAAGGAGCCGCGGGGGGCTCCTACAATGAGCAGTTCTTC
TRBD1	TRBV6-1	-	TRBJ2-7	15	CASSPDSGQVYEQYF	TGTGCCAGCAGTCCTGATTCGGGACAGGTCTACGAGCAGTACTTC
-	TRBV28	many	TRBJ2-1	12	CASSGRDDEQFF	TGTGCCAGCTCCGGCCGGGACGATGAGCAGTTCTTC
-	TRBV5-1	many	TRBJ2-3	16	CASSLGGSLPTDTQYF	TGCGCCAGCAGCTTGGGAGGCAGCTTACCGACAGATACGCAGTATTTT
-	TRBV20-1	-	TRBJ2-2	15	CSARTGTRATGELFF	TGCAGTGCTAGGACTGGGACCCGGGCGACCGGGGAGCTGTTTTTT
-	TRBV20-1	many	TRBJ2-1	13	CSARGRRAGEQFF	TGCAGTGCTAGAGGTAGGCGGGCAGGTGAGCAGTTCTTC
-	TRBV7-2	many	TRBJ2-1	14	CASSSSPTRNEQFF	TGTGCCAGCAGCTCCTCCCCGACCCGCAATGAGCAGTTCTTC
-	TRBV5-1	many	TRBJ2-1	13	CASGRPSYNEQFF	TGCGCCAGCGGGAGGCCCAGCTACAATGAGCAGTTCTTC
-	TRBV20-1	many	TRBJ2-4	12	CSAAESKNIQYF	TGCAGTGCTGCAGAGAGCAAAAACATTCAGTACTTC
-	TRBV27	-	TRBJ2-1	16	CASSYKPSSSYNEQFF	TGTGCCAGCAGCTACAAACCCTCGAGCTCCTACAATGAGCAGTTCTTC
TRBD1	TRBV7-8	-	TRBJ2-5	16	CASSLTPRQGQETQYF	TGTGCCAGCAGCTTAACTCCGAGACAGGGCCAAGAGACCCAGTACTTC
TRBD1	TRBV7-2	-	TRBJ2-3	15	CASSLPTGGTNTQYF	TGTGCCAGCAGCTTACCTACAGGGGGCACAAATACGCAGTATTTT
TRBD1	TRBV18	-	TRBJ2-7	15	CASSPGTGGVYEQYF	TGTGCCAGCTCACCCGGGACAGGGGGGGTGTACGAGCAGTACTTC
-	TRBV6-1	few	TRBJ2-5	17	CASSAPSTGRKSETQYF	TGTGCCAGCAGTGCACCTTCGACGGGGCGAAAGAGTGAGACCCAGTACTTC
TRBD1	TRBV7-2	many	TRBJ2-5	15	CASSSLGQGKETQYF	TGTGCCAGCAGCTCACTGGGACAGGGGAAAGAGACCCAGTACTTC
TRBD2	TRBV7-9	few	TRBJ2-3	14	CAVGLTSGKDTQYF	TGTGCCGTCGGGTTGACTAGCGGGAAAGATACGCAGTATTTT
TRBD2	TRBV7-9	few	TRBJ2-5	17	CASSILAGDWSWETQYF	TGTGCCAGCAGCATCCTAGCGGGAGATTGGTCGTGGGAGACCCAGTACTTC
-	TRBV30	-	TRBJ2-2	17	CAWEMAGQIANTGELFF	TGTGCCTGGGAGATGGCAGGGCAGATTGCGAACACCGGGGAGCTGTTTTTT
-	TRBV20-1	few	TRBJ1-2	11	CSARGREGYTF	TGCAGTGCTAGAGGCAGGGAGGGCTACACCTTC
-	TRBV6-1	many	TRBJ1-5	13	CASRLGHLQPQHF	TGTGCCAGCAGATTGGGACATCTCCAGCCCCAGCATTTT
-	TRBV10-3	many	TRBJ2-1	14	CAISDGVSYNEQFF	TGTGCCATCAGTGACGGAGTAAGCTACAATGAGCAGTTCTTC
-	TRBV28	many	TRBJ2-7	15	CASSLGGGNSYEQYF	TGTGCCAGCTCGCTAGGGGGAGGGAACTCCTACGAGCAGTACTTC
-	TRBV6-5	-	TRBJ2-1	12	CASRNGYNEQFF	TGTGCCAGCCGGAACGGCTACAATGAGCAGTTCTTC
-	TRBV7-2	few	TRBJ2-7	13	CASSSGTINEQYF	TGTGCCAGCAGCTCGGGGACAATCAACGAGCAGTACTTC
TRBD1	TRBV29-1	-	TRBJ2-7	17	CSAIAPGRDRETYEQYF	TGCAGCGCGATAGCTCCGGGCCGGGACAGGGAAACCTACGAGCAGTACTTC
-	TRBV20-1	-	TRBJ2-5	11	CSAHHRETQYF	TGCAGTGCCCACCATAGAGAGACCCAGTACTTC
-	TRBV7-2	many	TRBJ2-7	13	CASSSGSTYEQYF	TGTGCCAGCAGCTCCGGTTCCACTTACGAGCAGTACTTC
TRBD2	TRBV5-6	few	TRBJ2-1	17	CASSLNRLAGLYNEQFF	TGTGCCAGCAGCCTAAATAGACTAGCGGGCCTATACAATGAGCAGTTCTTC
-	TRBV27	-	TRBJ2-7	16	CASSHRVTPISYEQYF	TGTGCCAGCAGCCACAGGGTAACCCCCATCTCCTACGAGCAGTACTTC
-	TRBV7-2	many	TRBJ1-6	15	CASSWGPPRASPLHF	TGTGCCAGCAGCTGGGGACCGCCCCGCGCTTCACCCCTCCACTTT
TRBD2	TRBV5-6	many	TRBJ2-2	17	CASTHPAGEGNTGELFF	TGTGCCAGCACTCACCCAGCGGGAGAGGGGAACACCGGGGAGCTGTTTTTT
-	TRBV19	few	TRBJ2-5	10	CASISTLKLF	TGTGCCAGTATTTCGACACTAAAGCTCTTC
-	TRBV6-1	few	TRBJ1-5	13	CASSPVFNQPQHF	TGTGCCAGCAGTCCTGTTTTCAATCAGCCCCAGCATTTT
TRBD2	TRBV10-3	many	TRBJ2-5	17	CAISGASGRTPMETQYF	TGTGCCATCAGTGGGGCTAGCGGGAGAACACCAATGGAGACCCAGTACTTC
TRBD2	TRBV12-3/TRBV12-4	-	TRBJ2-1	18	CASCLATRGRAHYNEQFF	TGTGCCAGCTGTTTAGCGACCCGCGGGAGGGCCCACTACAATGAGCAGTTCTTC
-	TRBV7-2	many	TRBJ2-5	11	CASSESETQYF	TGTGCCAGCAGTGAGAGTGAGACCCAGTACTTC
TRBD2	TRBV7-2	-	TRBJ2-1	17	CATEGGPSGTNYNEQFF	TGTGCCACCGAGGGGGGGCCTAGCGGGACCAACTACAATGAGCAGTTCTTC
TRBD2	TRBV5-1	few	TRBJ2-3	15	CASSRTSTGTDTQYF	TGCGCCAGCAGCAGGACTAGCACCGGCACAGATACGCAGTATTTT
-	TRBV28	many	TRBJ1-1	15	CASTFSGYENTEAFF	TGTGCCAGCACCTTTAGTGGATATGAGAACACTGAAGCTTTCTTT
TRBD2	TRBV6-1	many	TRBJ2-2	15	CASGGTGGETGELFF	TGTGCCAGCGGAGGTACGGGAGGTGAAACCGGGGAGCTGTTTTTT
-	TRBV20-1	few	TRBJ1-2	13	CSASHTDNYGYTF	TGCAGTGCTAGCCACACCGACAACTATGGCTACACCTTC
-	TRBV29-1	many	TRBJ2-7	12	CSVVVRIYEQYF	TGCAGCGTTGTGGTCAGAATCTACGAGCAGTACTTC